Listed here are 8 T cell receptor beta chains from one sample, sequenced in a study of control samples from healthy donors and cancer patients. TCRdb keeps only in-frame clones here, not all; method: immunoSEQ multiplex PCR. This table holds roughly 170,000 clones, 80% to 90% found once. Material for sequencing was blood. The receptors stem from a woman aged 30 to 39 in good health.

The rearrangement joins TRBV19 to TRBJ2-1; D perhaps matches TRBD1 (5 bases). V was cut by 5 bases and J by 2 bases, with 13 bases left in between. The CDR3 spans 15 residues. Germline CDR1 is LNHDA and CDR2 is SQIVND (reference sequence). CDR3 sequence (DNA): TGTGCCAGTAGTGTCAACAGGCACCCCTACAATGAGCAGTTCTTC. Translated: CASSVNRHPYNEQFF. The full variable domain, rest sourced from reference TRBV19 and TRBJ2-1, is DGGITQSPKYLFRKEGQNVTLSCEQNLNHDAMYWYRQDPGQGLRLIYYSQIVNDFQKGDIAEGYSVSREKKESFPLTVTSAQKNPTAFYLCASSVNRHPYNEQFFGPGTRLTVL.

This chain links TRBV19 with TRBJ1-4, with D possibly matching TRBD1 (5 bases). The CDR3 consists of 15 residues. Germline CDR1 and CDR2: LNHDA and SQIVND (reference sequence). Trimming removed 2 bases at V and 1 base at J, with 8 bases between. The CDR3 is CASSITGGTNEKLFF. CDR3 sequence (DNA): TGTGCCAGTAGTATAACGGGGGGAACTAATGAAAAACTGTTTTTT. The variable domain in full, completed from reference TRBV19 and TRBJ1-4, reads DGGITQSPKYLFRKEGQNVTLSCEQNLNHDAMYWYRQDPGQGLRLIYYSQIVNDFQKGDIAEGYSVSREKKESFPLTVTSAQKNPTAFYLCASSITGGTNEKLFFGSGTQLSVL.

This clone was recorded only once. The chain recombines TRBV7-9 with TRBJ1-5; tentative D call: TRBD1 (6 bases). The V gene lost 4 bases and the J gene lost 0 bases, with 10 bases spanning the gap. The CDR3 covers 15 residues. Germline V gives CDR1 SEHNR, CDR2 FQNEAQ (reference sequence). In DNA, the CDR3 is TGTGCCAGCAGCTCGGACAGCTATAGCAATCAGCCCCAGCATTTT. Its protein product is CASSSDSYSNQPQHF.

In its sample, this clone was seen once. For the CDR3, the DNA is TGTGCCAGCGCGGAGGGCCTGGCGCAGTATTTT. Its protein product is CASAEGLAQYF. The rearrangement links TRBV27 to TRBJ2-3; maybe TRBD2 (6 bases). Germline V gene sequence: CDR1 MNHEY, CDR2 SMNVEV (reference sequence). V was cut by 8 bases and J by 10 bases, with 13 bases left in between. The CDR3 length is 11 residues.

This chain uses TRBV2 with TRBJ1-2; D remains ambiguous. V was shortened by 8 bases and J by 5 bases, with 6 bases between the two germline ends. The germline V gene has CDR1 SNHLY and CDR2 FYNNEI. This CDR3 has 10 residues. CDR3 loop: CASLQYGYTF. The CDR3 nucleotides read TGTGCCAGCCTCCAATATGGCTACACCTTC.

The chain combines TRBV6-2 or TRBV6-3 with TRBJ1-1; maybe TRBD1 (6 bases). V lost 5 bases and J 11 bases, leaving 18 bases between the germline ends. The CDR3 loop spans 13 amino acids. Germline loops: CDR1 MNHEY, CDR2 SVGEGT. In DNA form, the CDR3 reads TGTGCCAGCAGTACTTCATGGGGGGCGCAGGCTTTCTTT. Encoded protein: CASSTSWGAQAFF.

The rearrangement uses TRBV28 and TRBJ2-3; D is unclear. The V end was cut by 8 bases, the J end by 0 bases, with 15 bases between. The CDR3 length is 15 residues. CDR1 and CDR2 from the germline V gene are MDHEN and SYDVKM. The CDR3 region is CASGPSGASTDTQYF. The CDR3 DNA reads TGTGCCAGCGGACCGTCGGGCGCCAGCACAGATACGCAGTATTTT.

The chain carries TRBV2 and TRBJ2-3; D might be TRBD2 (5 bases). V gave up 4 bases and J gave up 2 bases, with 13 bases separating them. Germline values: CDR1 SNHLY, CDR2 FYNNEI. This CDR3 spans 15 amino acids. CDR3 protein: CASSAYGVITDTQYF. The CDR3 region has the DNA TGTGCCAGCAGTGCCTACGGGGTGATCACAGATACGCAGTATTTT.